These T cell receptor beta chains were read from a single sample in a study of T cells in Graves' hyperthyroidism and ophthalmopathy. TCRdb used MiXCR to reprocess the multiplex PCR reads, holding one entry per CDR3 protein. This repertoire shows a few hundred thousand distinct CDR3 sequences, around a sixth found once; its top ten account for approximately 14%. Material: blood. Every receptor here comes from a woman aged 18-29 years with Graves' hyperthyroidism. CDR3s include the opening cysteine and the closing phenylalanine or tryptophan. The order of the fields is J gene, V gene, CDR3 protein.

J: TRBJ2-3; V: TRBV28; CDR3: CASSLSRETDTQYF
J: TRBJ2-1; V: TRBV4-1; CDR3: CASSQTGLADNEQFF
J: TRBJ2-7; V: TRBV28; CDR3: CASKASPYEQYF
J: TRBJ2-2; V: TRBV11-2; CDR3: CASSPSWGNTGELFF
J: TRBJ1-1; V: TRBV20-1; CDR3: CSAPIKGSEAFF
J: TRBJ2-2; V: TRBV5-1; CDR3: CASSSGLAGGANTGELFF
J: TRBJ2-2; V: TRBV28; CDR3: CASSLSGSGTGELFF
J: TRBJ2-7; V: TRBV6-1; CDR3: CASTLWSEQYF
J: TRBJ1-1; V: TRBV3-1; CDR3: CASSQVSRDRGGTEAFF
J: TRBJ2-5; V: TRBV14; CDR3: CASSPVGVQETQYF
J: TRBJ2-3; V: TRBV7-2; CDR3: CASSSVRDTDTQYF
J: TRBJ1-1; V: TRBV11-2; CDR3: CASSSFAGRTEAFF
J: TRBJ2-7; V: TRBV20-1; CDR3: CSASGTSGRFYEQYF
J: TRBJ1-4; V: TRBV6-5; CDR3: CASSYGRGLNEKLFF
J: TRBJ2-2; V: TRBV6-1; CDR3: CASSRGPNTGELFF
J: TRBJ2-2; V: TRBV6-9; CDR3: CATGTYTGELFF
J: TRBJ1-4; V: TRBV12-3/TRBV12-4; CDR3: CASSFGQGALGEKLFF
J: TRBJ2-7; V: TRBV3-1; CDR3: CASSPNYYEQYF
J: TRBJ2-2; V: TRBV3-1; CDR3: CASSQDWADGGKSLFF
J: TRBJ1-4; V: TRBV5-1; CDR3: CASSPLTTTNEKLFF
J: TRBJ1-1; V: TRBV19; CDR3: CASSTPSDTGTENTEAFF
J: TRBJ2-1; V: TRBV28; CDR3: CASNPMEGGSYDEQFF
J: TRBJ1-1; V: TRBV29-1; CDR3: CSAKRDGSNTEAFF
J: TRBJ2-7; V: TRBV15; CDR3: CATSRGGDGYEQYF
J: TRBJ2-5; V: TRBV9; CDR3: CASNTLGVAETQYF
J: TRBJ2-7; V: TRBV7-2; CDR3: CASSLSSGGNEQYF
J: TRBJ1-5; V: TRBV6-1; CDR3: CASSMGVQPQHF
J: TRBJ1-2; V: TRBV7-9; CDR3: CASSPRQGERGYTF
J: TRBJ2-2; V: TRBV24-1; CDR3: CATSDFLQGATGELFF
J: TRBJ2-3; V: TRBV20-1; CDR3: CSARGSVAGGLTDTQYF
J: TRBJ2-1; V: TRBV3-1; CDR3: CASSQVPRGGYNEQFF
J: TRBJ1-1; V: TRBV10-3; CDR3: CAISEPSRATEAFF
J: TRBJ2-7; V: TRBV20-1; CDR3: CSARADRSYEQYF
J: TRBJ2-2; V: TRBV3-1; CDR3: CASSRVSLRGPSNTGELFF
J: TRBJ2-2; V: TRBV13; CDR3: CASSTFTGELFF
J: TRBJ1-2; V: TRBV6-2/TRBV6-3; CDR3: CASSVNQGYGYTF
J: TRBJ2-7; V: TRBV12-3/TRBV12-4; CDR3: CASSLTGSLYEQYF
J: TRBJ1-2; V: TRBV4-2; CDR3: CASSPPGRDLGGYTF
J: TRBJ2-3; V: TRBV7-3; CDR3: CASTDRFTDTQYF
J: TRBJ2-1; V: TRBV7-9; CDR3: CASNIAGASGNEQFF
J: TRBJ2-1; V: TRBV7-9; CDR3: CASSGEGYNEQFF
J: TRBJ2-1; V: TRBV18; CDR3: CASSRSGRGQEQFF
J: TRBJ2-7; V: TRBV11-2; CDR3: CASSLDSGGTPYEQYF
J: TRBJ1-6; V: TRBV7-2; CDR3: CASSPRQVSPLHF
J: TRBJ2-3; V: TRBV11-1; CDR3: CASSPVMVTDTQYF
J: TRBJ2-7; V: TRBV24-1; CDR3: CATSDRERREGRHEQYF
J: TRBJ1-1; V: TRBV4-2; CDR3: CASSQVGTPNTEAFF
J: TRBJ2-7; V: TRBV29-1; CDR3: CSVEGSTGATPYEQYF
J: TRBJ1-1; V: TRBV6-1; CDR3: CASRDRDTEAFF
J: TRBJ2-3; V: TRBV19; CDR3: CASSIQSTDTQYF
J: TRBJ2-4; V: TRBV24-1; CDR3: CATSDWRKNIQYF
J: TRBJ1-1; V: TRBV25-1; CDR3: CASSGGGRGSEAFF
J: TRBJ2-7; V: TRBV6-1; CDR3: CASVSRAPGEQYF
J: TRBJ2-7; V: TRBV7-9; CDR3: CASSPWDRYEQYF
J: TRBJ2-5; V: TRBV20-1; CDR3: CSARVAGETQYF
J: TRBJ1-2; V: TRBV6-1; CDR3: CASRTIRDRGAVGYTF
J: TRBJ2-2; V: TRBV2; CDR3: CASRGGRGNTGELFF